One and the same sample provided the 22 T cell receptor beta chains below, sequenced in a study of OX40 agonist ivuxolimab in advanced cancers. Method: immunoSEQ multiplex PCR; TCRdb's copy keeps in-frame clones and lacks some. This repertoire shows around 62,000 clones, roughly 88% found once; its top ten account for 2.4%. The input for sequencing was CD4+ or CD8+ T cells sorted from blood, taken in a trial of the OX40 agonist ivuxolimab. These TCRs come from an adult with an advanced solid tumor such as melanoma, head and neck, liver or kidney cancer.

The rearrangement joins TRBV28 to TRBJ1-4; D gene ambiguous. This CDR3 contains 14 residues. V was clipped by 5 bases and J by 8 bases, with 15 bases between them. Germline V CDR1 and CDR2: MDHEN, SYDVKM. DNA for the CDR3: TGTGCCAGCAGTGAAGGAGGTTCGGGCGAAAAACTGTTTTTT. Translation: CASSEGGSGEKLFF.

The chain couples TRBV18 to TRBJ1-2, with 11 bases aligning to TRBD1. The CDR3 loop spans 17 amino acids. Germline-derived CDR1 and CDR2 are KGHSH and LQKENI. The junction had 13 bases not matched to a gene; V was cut back by 3 bases and J by 7 bases. The CDR3 nucleotides read TGTGCCAGCTCACCGAACGGACAGGGGGCGGTGATAGGTGGCTACACCTTC. It translates to CASSPNGQGAVIGGYTF.

The rearrangement links TRBV5-5 to TRBJ2-7; a possible D gene is TRBD2 (7 bases). V was clipped by 3 bases and J by 3 bases, with 13 bases between them. Germline CDR1 reads SGHKS; CDR2 reads YYEKEE (reference sequence). The CDR3 covers 14 residues. CDR3 nucleotides: TGTGCCAGCAGCTCAGTAGGGGGGGTCTACGAGCAGTACTTC. Protein sequence: CASSSVGGVYEQYF.

The CDR3 DNA reads TGTGCCAGCAAGGGCATCTACGAGCAGTACTTC. Translating gives CASKGIYEQYF. This chain links TRBV6-6 with TRBJ2-7, with unresolved D. V gave up 7 bases and J gave up 3 bases, with 7 bases separating them. The CDR3 runs to 11 residues. Germline CDR1 MNHNY, CDR2 SVGAGI (reference sequence).

CDR3 amino acids: CASSIEQGHYGYTF. Here the CDR3 DNA reads TGTGCCAGTAGTATTGAACAGGGCCACTATGGCTACACCTTC. The chain uses TRBV19 and TRBJ1-2; a possible D gene is TRBD1 (6 bases). CDR3 length equals 14 residues. Germline-derived CDR1 and CDR2 are LNHDA and SQIVND (reference sequence). Trimming took off 3 bases at V and 3 bases at J, with 11 bases between the two ends.

The chain combines TRBV5-1 with TRBJ2-5; D not certain. The ends were cut back, 0 bases at V and 5 bases at J, with 11 bases in the middle. This CDR3 has 14 amino acids. From germline, CDR1 is SGHRS and CDR2 YFSETQ. CDR3 residues: CASSLEHAGETQYF. CDR3 in DNA: TGCGCCAGCAGCTTGGAACATGCTGGGGAGACCCAGTACTTC.

The CDR3 loop reads CASRPPQGSYEQYF. The CDR3 DNA is TGCGCCAGCAGACCCCCGCAGGGCTCCTACGAGCAGTACTTC. The chain couples TRBV5-1 to TRBJ2-7, with D maybe TRBD1 (5 bases). The germline gives CDR1 SGHRS, CDR2 YFSETQ. V was cut by 5 bases and J by 0 bases, with 12 bases left in between. The CDR3 is made up of 14 amino acids.

This chain joins TRBV4-3 and TRBJ2-1, with 11 bases aligning to TRBD2. V lost 3 bases, J lost 4 bases, and 8 bases stayed unmatched. This CDR3 is built from 17 residues. Germline CDR1 LGHNA, CDR2 YSLEER. The CDR3 sequence is CASSQVRGLADYNEQFF. The CDR3 DNA follows: TGCGCCAGCAGCCAGGTCCGGGGACTAGCGGATTACAATGAGCAGTTCTTC.

The chain employs TRBV5-1 and TRBJ1-6, with no clear D. Trimming took off 0 bases at V and 15 bases at J, with 13 bases between the two ends. The CDR3 is 13 amino acids. The V gene's germline CDR1 is SGHRS and CDR2 YFSETQ. The CDR3 region has the DNA TGCGCCAGCAGCTTGGAGGGTTATGGAATCCTCCACTTT. It codes for CASSLEGYGILHF.

This sequence joins TRBV4-3 and TRBJ1-2, with 7 positions matching TRBD1. Trimming cost V 2 bases and J 4 bases; bases outside gene matches: 10. The CDR3 covers 16 residues. CDR1 is LGHNA, CDR2 YSLEER, per germline. DNA of the CDR3: TGCGCCAGCAGCCAATCCAGGACAGGTTTTTCCTATGGCTACACCTTC. Residues: CASSQSRTGFSYGYTF.

CDR3 protein: CASSPPGKGYTF. CDR3 bases: TGTGCCAGCAGCCCCCCCGGGAAGGGCTACACCTTC. V usage is TRBV7-8 and J usage is TRBJ1-2; D ambiguous. The CDR3 is 12 amino acids. Deletions cut 5 bases from V and 8 bases from J, with 12 bases between. CDR1 is SGHVS and CDR2 is FQNEAQ in the germline V gene. Full variable domain (outside the CDR3, taken from reference TRBV7-8 and TRBJ1-2): GAGVSQSPRYKVAKRGQDVALRCDPISGHVSLFWYQQALGQGPEFLTYFQNEAQLDKSGLPSDRFFAERPEGSVSTLKIQRTQQEDSAVYLCASSPPGKGYTFGSGTRLTVV.

The CDR3 loop is CASSQFAFGNTIYF. The CDR3 bases are TGCGCCAGCAGCCAATTCGCGTTTGGAAACACCATATATTTT. The gene calls are TRBV4-1 and TRBJ1-3; the D is unclear. The V gene lost 2 bases and the J gene lost 3 bases, with 8 bases spanning the gap. CDR1 is MGHRA and CDR2 is YSYEKL in the germline V gene. This CDR3 is built from 14 residues.

The chain uses TRBV5-5 and TRBJ1-1; 7 nucleotides line up with TRBD1. The CDR3 spans 18 residues. The junction had 15 bases not matched to a gene; V was cut back by 4 bases and J by 0 bases. Germline loops: CDR1 SGHKS, CDR2 YYEKEE (reference sequence). CDR3 DNA: TGTGCCAGCAGCCGAATTAAGAGGACAGGACCGATGAACACTGAAGCTTTCTTT. Translated: CASSRIKRTGPMNTEAFF.

CDR3 nucleotides: TGCGCCAGTAAAGGAGGGACAGGGAACACTGAAGCTTTCTTT. It yields the protein CASKGGTGNTEAFF. The chain uses TRBV5-1 and TRBJ1-1; 8 positions agree with TRBD1. CDR1 is SGHRS, CDR2 YFSETQ, per germline. This CDR3 is built from 14 residues. The V segment lost 8 bases and the J segment 1 base; nucleotides outside the gene matches: 7.

The chain joins TRBV6-5 to TRBJ1-4; 9 bases line up with TRBD1. CDR1 MNHEY and CDR2 SVGAGI come from the germline V gene. The V gene end was trimmed by 0 bases and the J gene end by 11 bases; junction bases not matched to a gene: 4. The CDR3 is 14 residues long. The CDR3 region has the DNA TGTGCCAGCAGTTACTCAGGGACAGGGAGTAAACTGTTTTTT. Translation: CASSYSGTGSKLFF.

This clone was counted a single time. The chain combines TRBV5-1 with TRBJ2-1; either TRBD1 or TRBD2 may fit D (5 bases each). CDR3 length: 16 amino acids. Per germline, CDR1 SGHRS and CDR2 YFSETQ. The ends were cut back, 2 bases at V and 0 bases at J, with 12 bases in the middle. DNA of the CDR3: TGCGCCAGCAGCTTTACGGGGCGGAGCTCCTACAATGAGCAGTTCTTC. It is translated as CASSFTGRSSYNEQFF.

This clone was recorded a few times. The V gene is TRBV7-3, the J gene TRBJ1-2; 7 bases match TRBD1. V was pared by 5 bases and J by 8 bases, with 8 bases of the junction left unmatched. CDR1 is SGHTA and CDR2 is FQGTGA in the germline V gene. CDR3 length: 13 residues. The DNA of the CDR3 is TGTGCCAGCAGCCTCGACAGGGCGGGGGGCTACACCTTC. It specifies CASSLDRAGGYTF.

The chain couples TRBV27 to TRBJ2-2; no clear D gene. With 7 bases removed from V and 1 base from J, the gap between germline ends came to 19 bases. Looked up from germline, CDR1 is MNHEY and CDR2 is SMNVEV (reference sequence). The CDR3 is 17 amino acids. The CDR3 protein is CASTFRFGSQNTGELFF. For the CDR3, the DNA is TGTGCCAGCACTTTTCGCTTTGGTTCCCAGAACACCGGGGAGCTGTTTTTT.

This rearrangement joins TRBV4-1 to TRBJ2-7; D may be TRBD2 (6 bases). The germline gives CDR1 MGHRA, CDR2 YSYEKL. The CDR3 is 17 amino acids. V lost 1 base and J 6 bases, leaving 22 bases between the germline ends. CDR3 in amino acids: CASSQGGSGGIRGEQYF. CDR3 in DNA: TGCGCCAGCAGCCAAGGGGGGAGTGGGGGGATCCGGGGCGAGCAGTACTTC.

The rearrangement links TRBV19 to TRBJ2-5, with D perhaps matching TRBD1 (6 bases). Germline V gives CDR1 LNHDA, CDR2 SQIVND (reference sequence). The CDR3 contains 15 residues. V was trimmed by 3 bases and J by 5 bases, leaving 16 bases between them. The CDR3 DNA is TGTGCCAGTAGTATCGGGGACACCCCACCCGAGACCCAGTACTTC. This gives the protein CASSIGDTPPETQYF.

This chain connects TRBV5-1 to TRBJ1-2; D is unclear. The CDR3 length is 14 residues. From germline, CDR1 is SGHRS and CDR2 YFSETQ. V lost 0 bases to trimming and J lost 8 bases, with 14 bases between them. DNA for the CDR3: TGCGCCAGCAGCTTGGAAGGGAGGACTCAAGGCTACACCTTC. Protein sequence: CASSLEGRTQGYTF. The whole variable domain, remainder taken from reference TRBV5-1 and TRBJ1-2, is KAGVTQTPRYLIKTRGQQVTLSCSPISGHRSVSWYQQTPGQGLQFLFEYFSETQRNKGNFPGRFSGRQFSNSRSEMNVSTLELGDSALYLCASSLEGRTQGYTFGSGTRLTVV.

This chain connects TRBV6-1 to TRBJ1-2; 12 bases line up with TRBD1. The V segment lost 3 bases and the J segment 6 bases; nucleotides outside the gene matches: 5. The CDR3 sequence is 15 residues long. The germline V gene has CDR1 MNHNS and CDR2 SASEGT. CDR3 nucleotide sequence: TGTGCCAGCAGTGACAGGGACAGGGGGCTTGATGGCTACACCTTC. This codes for CASSDRDRGLDGYTF.